These 29 T cell receptor beta chains originate from one sample sequenced in a study of blood T cell repertoires in COVID-19. Produced via immunoSEQ multiplex PCR; TCRdb's table is partial and in-frame only. The sample consists of about 250,000 clones, about 84% of them appearing once. Sequenced input: peripheral blood. Receptors originate from an elderly woman with COVID-19, enrolled during active disease.

This clone was observed a few times. The chain combines TRBV7-2 with TRBJ1-6; no clear D gene. This CDR3 contains 13 residues. V lost 4 bases and J 9 bases, leaving 10 bases between the germline ends. Germline V gene data show CDR1 as SGHTA and CDR2 as FQGNSA. Written as DNA, the CDR3 is TGTGCCAGCAGCTCCCAGGATTTTTCACCCCTCCACTTT. As protein: CASSSQDFSPLHF.

The V call is TRBV28, the J call TRBJ2-1; TRBD1 matches at 11 bases. The V segment lost 3 bases and the J segment 9 bases; nucleotides outside the gene matches: 4. The CDR3 runs to 14 residues. Germline CDR1 and CDR2: MDHEN and SYDVKM. CDR3 loop: CASSFFGTGGEQFF. The CDR3 bases are TGTGCCAGCAGTTTCTTTGGGACAGGGGGTGAGCAGTTCTTC.

The chain combines TRBV19 with TRBJ1-2, with a possible D match to TRBD1 (5 bases). Germline CDR1 is LNHDA and CDR2 is SQIVND (reference sequence). The CDR3 covers 15 residues. V was shortened by 3 bases and J by 0 bases, with 11 bases between the two germline ends. The CDR3 loop is CASSIGDWPNYGYTF. In nucleotides, the CDR3 is TGTGCCAGTAGTATTGGGGACTGGCCTAACTATGGCTACACCTTC.

To note about this clone: The same CDR3 arises from other DNA sequences in this sample as well. J is TRBJ1-1 and V is TRBV11-2; D gene unclear. The V end was cut by 5 bases, the J end by 2 bases, with 9 bases between. Germline values: CDR1 SGHAT, CDR2 FQNNGV. This CDR3 is 13 amino acids long. The CDR3 region is CASSPQVNTEAFF. CDR3 coding DNA: TGTGCCAGCAGCCCCCAGGTAAACACTGAAGCTTTCTTT.

This clone was detected only once. The V call is TRBV6-1, the J call TRBJ1-1; D gene ambiguous. CDR3 length: 14 amino acids. V was clipped by 0 bases and J by 1 base, with 6 bases between them. CDR1 MNHNS and CDR2 SASEGT come from the germline V gene. CDR3 loop: CASSEALGNTEAFF. CDR3 nucleotides: TGTGCCAGCAGTGAAGCCCTCGGGAACACTGAAGCTTTCTTT.

The chain has TRBV9 and TRBJ2-1, with TRBD2 matching 10 bases. This CDR3 region has 17 residues. CDR1 is SGDLS, CDR2 YYNGEE, per germline. V dropped 1 base and J dropped 0; count of bases not matched to a gene: 4. CDR3 sequence reads: CASSVRTSGASYNEQFF. Written as DNA, the CDR3 is TGTGCCAGCAGCGTAAGAACTAGCGGGGCCTCCTACAATGAGCAGTTCTTC.

This clone was detected only once. The chain combines TRBV19 with TRBJ2-5; D might be TRBD2 (5 bases). Germline V lookup: CDR1 LNHDA, CDR2 SQIVND (reference sequence). Trimming took 6 bases from V and 4 from J, leaving 15 bases between them. This CDR3 is built from 14 residues. DNA of the CDR3: TGTGCCAGTAGGGCAAGCTATACTAGAGAGACCCAGTACTTC. Residues: CASRASYTRETQYF.

This clone was detected once. The CDR3 loop is CASQQGHEQYF. CDR3 coding DNA: TGTGCCAGCCAGCAGGGTCACGAGCAGTACTTC. V usage is TRBV18 and J usage is TRBJ2-7; the D gene is possibly TRBD1 (5 bases). Trimming removed 8 bases at V and 5 bases at J, with 10 bases between. The CDR3 covers 11 residues. Germline V lookup: CDR1 KGHSH, CDR2 LQKENI.

The chain is built from TRBV5-1 and TRBJ2-4; 7 bases are a match to TRBD2. V gave up 4 bases and J gave up 3 bases; unmatched junction bases: 10. Germline V lookup: CDR1 SGHRS, CDR2 YFSETQ. This CDR3 is 16 amino acids long. The CDR3 spells CASSLGTIRGKNIQYF. CDR3 in DNA: TGCGCCAGCAGCCTAGGGACTATCAGAGGCAAAAACATTCAGTACTTC.

The V call is TRBV28, the J call TRBJ1-5; D is undetermined. Germline CDR1 is MDHEN and CDR2 is SYDVKM. V was shortened by 2 bases and J by 7 bases, with 12 bases between the two germline ends. This CDR3 spans 14 amino acids. Here the CDR3 DNA reads TGTGCCAGCAGTTTACCGGGGAACTACCAGCCCCAGCATTTT. It specifies CASSLPGNYQPQHF. The variable domain in full, with the rest retrieved from reference TRBV28 and TRBJ1-5, is DVKVTQSSRYLVKRTGEKVFLECVQDMDHENMFWYRQDPGLGLRLIYFSYDVKMKEKGDIPEGYSVSREKKERFSLILESASTNQTSMYLCASSLPGNYQPQHFGDGTRLSIL.

This chain links TRBV6-2 or TRBV6-3 with TRBJ1-3, with 7 bases fitting TRBD1. Trimming took 4 bases from V and 0 from J; bases not matched to a gene: 6. Germline CDR1 and CDR2: MNHEY and SVGEGT. This CDR3 contains 16 residues. This CDR3 is CASSSRTGSSGNTIYF. The CDR3 DNA is TGTGCCAGCAGTTCCCGGACAGGATCCTCTGGAAACACCATATATTTT.

The V and J genes are TRBV5-1 and TRBJ2-7; the match to TRBD1 covers 7 bases. The CDR3 totals 15 residues. V dropped 0 bases and J dropped 2; count of bases not matched to a gene: 5. From germline, CDR1 is SGHRS and CDR2 YFSETQ. The CDR3: CASSLAPGQTYEQYV. For the CDR3, the DNA is TGCGCCAGCAGCTTGGCTCCGGGACAGACCTACGAGCAGTACGTC.

This chain uses TRBV5-1 with TRBJ2-3; the match to TRBD2 covers 12 bases. This CDR3 spans 16 amino acids. Looked up from germline, CDR1 is SGHRS and CDR2 is YFSETQ. V was pared by 3 bases and J by 0 bases, with 2 bases of the junction left unmatched. Here the CDR3 DNA reads TGCGCCAGCAGCTCTCTAGCGGGGGGGAGCACAGATACGCAGTATTTT. This encodes CASSSLAGGSTDTQYF.

This clone was observed a few times. J is TRBJ1-6 and V is TRBV15, with a weak D call TRBD1 (6 bases). The CDR3 runs to 22 residues. The germline CDR1 and CDR2 sequences are LNHNV and YYDKDF (reference sequence). V lost 1 base, J lost 1 base, and 26 bases lay in between. The CDR3 DNA sequence: TGTGCCACCAGCAGAGTTGGGGGGGCAGGAGGAAAATGGCAGTCCTATAATTCACCCCTCCACTTT. As protein: CATSRVGGAGGKWQSYNSPLHF. Looking up the rest from reference TRBV15 and TRBJ1-6 gives the full variable domain: DAMVIQNPRYQVTQFGKPVTLSCSQTLNHNVMYWYQQKSSQAPKLLFHYYDKDFNNEADTPDNFQSRRPNTSFCFLDIRSPGLGDTAMYLCATSRVGGAGGKWQSYNSPLHFGNGTRLTVT.

The gene calls are TRBV18 and TRBJ1-6; the D is unclear. From germline, CDR1 is KGHSH and CDR2 LQKENI. The CDR3 spans 15 residues. Between the trimmed V and J ends, which lost 1 base and 2 bases, there was a span of 6 bases. The CDR3 region has the DNA TGTGCCAGCTCACCACAGAACACCTATAATTCACCCCTCCACTTT. The encoded protein is CASSPQNTYNSPLHF.

The chain is built from TRBV6-1 and TRBJ1-5, with TRBD1 as a possible D gene (5 bases). Deletions cut 1 base from V and 6 bases from J, with 13 bases between. Germline CDR1 and CDR2: MNHNS and SASEGT. The CDR3 has 15 residues. In DNA, the CDR3 is TGTGCCAGCAGTGAAGGACAGTTTTATGGTCAGCCCCAGCATTTT. As protein: CASSEGQFYGQPQHF.

The CDR3 protein is CASSAILSQPQHF. In nucleotides, the CDR3 is TGTGCCAGCAGTGCCATATTGAGTCAGCCCCAGCATTTT. The chain joins TRBV12-3 or TRBV12-4 to TRBJ1-5; no clear D gene. CDR3 length: 13 amino acids. The ends were cut back, 5 bases at V and 6 bases at J, with 11 bases in the middle.

The chain is built from TRBV2 and TRBJ1-2, with TRBD1 as a possible D gene (6 bases). Germline V gene sequence: CDR1 SNHLY, CDR2 FYNNEI. The CDR3 runs to 13 residues. The ends were cut back, 6 bases at V and 1 base at J, with 9 bases in the middle. CDR3 region: CASRYRDNYGYTF. In DNA form, the CDR3 reads TGTGCCAGCAGATACAGGGATAACTATGGCTACACCTTC.

The chain uses TRBV7-9 and TRBJ1-5; TRBD1 might be the D (6 bases). Germline CDR1 SEHNR, CDR2 FQNEAQ (reference sequence). The CDR3 sequence is 13 residues long. Trimming took off 4 bases at V and 7 bases at J, with 11 bases between the two ends. CDR3 DNA sequence: TGTGCCAGCAGCTCCATAGGACAGCAGCCCCAGCATTTT. This sequence encodes CASSSIGQQPQHF. Complete variable domain (other parts from reference TRBV7-9 and TRBJ1-5): DTGVSQNPRHKITKRGQNVTFRCDPISEHNRLYWYRQTLGQGPEFLTYFQNEAQLEKSRLLSDRFSAERPKGSFSTLEIQRTEQGDSAMYLCASSSIGQQPQHFGDGTRLSIL.

The genes are TRBV28 and TRBJ2-6; no reliable D call. Deletions cut 7 bases from V and 0 bases from J, with 10 bases between. This CDR3 is 15 amino acids long. Germline V gives CDR1 MDHEN, CDR2 SYDVKM. The CDR3: CASTSTASGANVLTF. DNA for the CDR3: TGTGCCAGCACCTCCACAGCCTCTGGGGCCAACGTCCTGACTTTC.

V and J are TRBV5-1 and TRBJ2-1, with D perhaps matching TRBD1 (7 bases). The germline V gene has CDR1 SGHRS and CDR2 YFSETQ. CDR3 length equals 13 residues. Between the trimmed V and J ends, which lost 2 bases and 6 bases, there was a span of 9 bases. CDR3 in DNA: TGCGCCAGCAGCTTCAGGGGGGCCAATGAGCAGTTCTTC. Encoded protein: CASSFRGANEQFF.

The chain couples TRBV6-6 to TRBJ1-1, with D perhaps TRBD1 (6 bases). Germline V gene data show CDR1 as MNHNY and CDR2 as SVGAGI (reference sequence). V lost 7 bases and J 1 base, leaving 13 bases between the germline ends. The CDR3 consists of 14 residues. The CDR3 DNA sequence: TGTGCCAGCATCGCCGGACAGAGGAACACTGAAGCTTTCTTT. Translation gives CASIAGQRNTEAFF.

This chain connects TRBV20-1 to TRBJ2-1; no definite D call. Trimming pared 5 bases from V and 6 bases from J, leaving 5 bases between. This CDR3 is 10 amino acids long. Germline-derived CDR1 and CDR2 are DFQATT and SNEGSKA (reference sequence). The CDR3 nucleotides are TGCAGTGCTCTTAGCAATGAGCAGTTCTTC. Residues: CSALSNEQFF.

The chain recombines TRBV7-2 with TRBJ1-1; D unresolved. The germline gives CDR1 SGHTA, CDR2 FQGNSA. The CDR3 extends over 14 amino acids. Trimming pared 2 bases from V and 7 bases from J, leaving 14 bases between. The CDR3: CASSLNPGNSEAFF. In DNA form, the CDR3 reads TGTGCCAGCAGCTTAAACCCAGGAAATAGTGAAGCTTTCTTT. The entire variable domain, with the rest obtained from reference TRBV7-2 and TRBJ1-1, is as follows: GAGVSQSPSNKVTEKGKDVELRCDPISGHTALYWYRQSLGQGLEFLIYFQGNSAPDKSGLPSDRFSAERTGGSVSTLTIQRTQQEDSAVYLCASSLNPGNSEAFFGQGTRLTVV.

The chain uses TRBV3-1 (or the pseudogene TRBV3-2) and TRBJ2-1; D may be TRBD1 (6 bases). The V end was cut by 1 base, the J end by 2 bases, with 9 bases between. The CDR3 length is 15 residues. The germline V gene encodes CDR1 LGHDT and CDR2 YNNKEL (reference sequence). CDR3 region: CASSQARDTYNEQFF. DNA for the CDR3: TGTGCCAGCAGCCAAGCTCGGGACACCTACAATGAGCAGTTCTTC.

The CDR3 region is CASSPRQGHVNYGYTF. The CDR3 DNA is TGTGCCAGCAGCCCCCGGCAGGGCCATGTGAACTATGGCTACACCTTC. The gene calls are TRBV14 and TRBJ1-2; a weak D match, TRBD1 (5 bases). The germline V and J ends were trimmed by 4 bases and 2 bases, with 17 bases remaining between them. The germline gives CDR1 SGHDN, CDR2 FVKESK. The CDR3 sequence is 16 residues long.

The V and J genes are TRBV29-1 and TRBJ2-5, with D perhaps TRBD2 (5 bases). The length of the CDR3 is 13 residues. V lost 4 bases, J lost 5 bases, and 14 bases lay in between. Looked up from germline, CDR1 is SQVTM and CDR2 is ANQGSEA. In nucleotides, the CDR3 is TGCAGCGTTGCGGGGATAGGGTCGGAGACCCAGTACTTC. Translating it yields CSVAGIGSETQYF.

This clone occurred a few times. The chain joins TRBV9 to TRBJ2-2; tentative D call: TRBD2 (6 bases). Looked up from germline, CDR1 is SGDLS and CDR2 is YYNGEE. Trimming removed 4 bases from V and 8 bases from J, with 15 bases in between. The CDR3 covers 14 residues. CDR3 region: CASSSGLVEGELFF. CDR3 nucleotides: TGTGCCAGCAGCTCGGGACTTGTTGAAGGGGAGCTGTTTTTT.

This sequence joins TRBV3-1 (or the pseudogene TRBV3-2) and TRBJ2-7, with D possibly matching TRBD2 (5 bases). Germline assignment: CDR1 LGHDT and CDR2 YNNKEL (reference sequence). V lost 1 base and J 2 bases, leaving 6 bases between the germline ends. The CDR3 extends over 13 amino acids. DNA of the CDR3: TGTGCCAGCAGCCAAGGGACTGCCTACGAGCAGTACGTC. Translation: CASSQGTAYEQYV.